What follows are 10 T cell receptor beta chains derived from one specimen sequenced in a study of OX40 agonist ivuxolimab in advanced cancers. The data were produced by immunoSEQ multiplex PCR, yet TCRdb's version contains in-frame clones alone and is incomplete. The table has just over 90,000 clones, around 90% seen once. The material was CD4+ or CD8+ T cells sorted from blood, obtained in a trial of the OX40 agonist ivuxolimab. The receptors shown here come from an adult with an advanced solid tumor such as melanoma, head and neck, liver or kidney cancer.

The chain joins TRBV11-1 to TRBJ1-2; D is unresolved. The germline V and J ends were trimmed by 5 bases and 8 bases, with 15 bases remaining between them. CDR1 and CDR2 from the germline V gene are SGHAT and FQDESV (reference sequence). This CDR3 comprises 13 residues. The CDR3: CASSQTRTGGYTF. CDR3 in DNA: TGTGCCAGCAGCCAGACGCGAACGGGCGGCTACACCTTC.

This chain links TRBV5-1 with TRBJ2-1; D gene unclear. V dropped 1 base and J dropped 0 bases, with 5 bases sitting between them. This CDR3 has 14 residues. Germline CDR1 reads SGHRS; CDR2 reads YFSETQ. The CDR3 DNA sequence: TGCGCCAGCAGCTTGCCTAGCTCCTACAATGAGCAGTTCTTC. This encodes CASSLPSSYNEQFF.

This clone has only one observation. This chain joins TRBV5-1 and TRBJ2-7; a weak D match, TRBD2 (5 bases). V was clipped by 1 base and J by 0 bases, with 11 bases between them. The CDR3 has 15 amino acids. Germline values: CDR1 SGHRS, CDR2 YFSETQ. For the CDR3, the DNA is TGCGCCAGCAGCTTGAATGCGGGTACCTCCTACGAGCAGTACTTC. Its translation is CASSLNAGTSYEQYF.

This clone was seen only a few times. V is TRBV29-1 and J is TRBJ1-2; 7 bases fit TRBD1. The CDR3 extends over 13 amino acids. V gave up 4 bases and J gave up 2 bases; unmatched junction bases: 4. CDR1 and CDR2 from the germline V gene are SQVTM and ANQGSEA. Here the CDR3 DNA reads TGCAGCGTTGCGACAGGGACCAACTATGGCTACACCTTC. Protein sequence: CSVATGTNYGYTF.

The V gene is TRBV2, the J gene TRBJ2-2; D not certain. Germline CDR1 is SNHLY and CDR2 is FYNNEI. The CDR3 totals 13 residues. V lost 8 bases and J 5 bases, leaving 12 bases between the germline ends. DNA for the CDR3: TGTGCCAGCGTCTCCACGCGGACCGGGGAGCTGTTTTTT. This codes for CASVSTRTGELFF.

The chain recombines TRBV7-2 with TRBJ2-3, with 14 bases aligning to TRBD2. CDR1 and CDR2 from the germline V gene are SGHTA and FQGNSA. V lost 1 base and J lost 5; bases outside the gene matches: 2. The CDR3 consists of 16 residues. CDR3 sequence: CASSLDGTSGGDTQYF. CDR3 in DNA: TGTGCCAGCAGCTTAGACGGGACTAGCGGGGGAGATACGCAGTATTTT. Looking up the rest from reference TRBV7-2 and TRBJ2-3 gives the full variable domain: GAGVSQSPSNKVTEKGKDVELRCDPISGHTALYWYRQSLGQGLEFLIYFQGNSAPDKSGLPSDRFSAERTGGSVSTLTIQRTQQEDSAVYLCASSLDGTSGGDTQYFGPGTRLTVL.

The chain carries TRBV6-5 and TRBJ2-7; D is possibly TRBD1 (6 bases). Germline V CDR1 and CDR2: MNHEY, SVGAGI. The CDR3 is 14 amino acids. V lost 6 bases to trimming and J lost 6 bases, with 18 bases between them. CDR3 protein: CASRTEQGTSEQYF. CDR3 in DNA: TGTGCCAGCAGGACTGAACAGGGAACTAGCGAGCAGTACTTC.

The chain has TRBV7-8 and TRBJ1-2, with 11 bases aligning to TRBD1. This CDR3 spans 14 amino acids. Germline-derived CDR1 and CDR2 are SGHVS and FQNEAQ. V lost 5 bases and J lost 6; bases outside the gene matches: 5. The CDR3, as DNA: TGTGCCAGCAGCCCCAGGACAGGGGGCAATGGCTACACCTTC. It is translated as CASSPRTGGNGYTF.

This clone came up once. The chain links TRBV5-1 to TRBJ2-7; tentative D call: TRBD2 (5 bases). CDR1 is SGHRS, CDR2 YFSETQ, per germline. The ends were cut back, 2 bases at V and 6 bases at J, with 15 bases in the middle. CDR3 length: 14 amino acids. CDR3 nucleotide sequence: TGCGCCAGCAGCTTCGGACTCGAGCCATCCGAGCAGTACTTC. Translation gives CASSFGLEPSEQYF.

There are a few counts of this clone. The chain employs TRBV4-1 and TRBJ1-1; no firm D call. Germline-derived CDR1 and CDR2 are MGHRA and YSYEKL. The CDR3 extends over 16 amino acids. The V end lost 0 bases, the J end lost 0 bases, and 11 bases lay between the germline ends. In DNA, the CDR3 is TGCGCCAGCAGCCAAGAACGGGTGACGGTGAACACTGAAGCTTTCTTT. Protein: CASSQERVTVNTEAFF.